This TCR beta chain comes out of a study of T-cell memory formation after mild COVID-19. At the level of the study: Across donors, TCR clusters were largely donor specific. Findings and caveats of the study: Pre-infection memory held some responding clones, suggesting pre-existing cross-reactive T cells responded. Contracting CD4+ clones were located mainly in CM and EM, and CD8+ clones in EMRA.

This clonotype came up a few times. Its target is not known. TCRdb reprocessed the 5' RACE reads via MiXCR and lists one record per CDR3 protein. The sample shows approximately 260,000 distinct CDR3 sequences, 16% of them seen only once. CDR1 and CDR2 from the germline V gene are LGHNA and YNFKEQ. The CDR3 sequence is 13 residues long. The V and J ends lost 4 bases and 7 bases respectively, with 11 bases between them. The sequencing input was PBMCs or a T cell subset sorted from them (not recorded which). V usage is TRBV4-2 and J usage is TRBJ2-1, with D unclear. The TCR comes from a man between 18 and 35 years old who had mild COVID-19 (a few samples of this study predate the infection). Cell type and time point are not known. DNA of the CDR3: TGTGCCAGCAGCCCAGAAGCCCATAATGAGCAGTTCTTC. This codes for CASSPEAHNEQFF.